What follows are 32 T cell receptor beta chains derived from one specimen sequenced in a study of blood T cell repertoires in COVID-19. Sequencing used immunoSEQ multiplex PCR; TCRdb keeps in-frame clones, though not all of them. Among approximately 200,000 clones listed, roughly 80% were seen once. Material: peripheral blood. These TCRs come from a woman aged 25 to 39 with acute or convalescent COVID-19.

The chain recombines TRBV27 with TRBJ1-5, with a weak D call TRBD1 (6 bases). There are 14 residues in the CDR3. The germline V gene has CDR1 MNHEY and CDR2 SMNVEV (reference sequence). V lost 8 bases, J lost 3 bases, and 14 bases lay in between. For the CDR3, the DNA is TGTGCCAGCTCGAATACAGGGAACAATCAGCCCCAGCATTTT. This gives the protein CASSNTGNNQPQHF.

The rearrangement joins TRBV6-1 to TRBJ2-2; 7 positions match TRBD2. The CDR3 consists of 15 residues. J gave up 3 bases and V 1 base, and 2 bases lay outside the gene matches. Germline V CDR1 and CDR2: MNHNS, SASEGT. CDR3 in DNA: TGTGCCAGCAGTGAAGATGGGAGGGACACCGGGGAGCTGTTTTTT. Amino acid sequence: CASSEDGRDTGELFF.

This clone was observed a few times. The chain couples TRBV5-4 to TRBJ1-4; D is possibly TRBD1 (6 bases). V shed 0 bases and J shed 8 bases, with 14 bases lying between them. This CDR3 region has 15 residues. CDR1 and CDR2 (germline): SGHNT, YYREEE (reference sequence). This CDR3 is CASSLGSGHFEKLFF. The CDR3 DNA reads as TGTGCCAGCAGCTTGGGGTCGGGACATTTCGAAAAACTGTTTTTT. The whole variable domain, filled in from reference TRBV5-4 and TRBJ1-4, reads ETGVTQSPTHLIKTRGQQVTLRCSSQSGHNTVSWYQQALGQGPQFIFQYYREEENGRGNFPPRFSGLQFPNYSSELNVNALELDDSALYLCASSLGSGHFEKLFFGSGTQLSVL.

The chain carries TRBV11-3 and TRBJ2-5, with TRBD2 as a possible D gene (6 bases). Germline CDR1 and CDR2: SGHNT and YENEEA. V dropped 3 bases and J dropped 2 bases, with 13 bases sitting between them. The CDR3 extends over 15 amino acids. CDR3 DNA: TGTGCCAGCAGCTTGGACCCGGGACTGCAAGAGACCCAGTACTTC. It codes for CASSLDPGLQETQYF.

This clone was seen a handful of times. For the CDR3, the DNA is TGTGCCAGCAGTGAGTTGGGACAGGGATGGCTGGATGGCTACACCTTC. Its translation is CASSELGQGWLDGYTF. The V call is TRBV25-1, the J call TRBJ1-2; TRBD1 matches 9 bases. Germline CDR1 and CDR2: MGHDK and SYGVNS. V shed 3 bases, J shed 6 bases, and the junction held 11 bases outside the gene matches. This CDR3 contains 16 residues.

For the CDR3, the DNA is TGTGCCGGCGGAGGTACGCGAGAGACCCAGTACTTC. Translating it yields CAGGGTRETQYF. The rearrangement links TRBV30 to TRBJ2-5; maybe TRBD2 (5 bases). The length of the CDR3 is 12 residues. The V gene lost 8 bases and the J gene lost 4 bases, with 14 bases spanning the gap. Germline lookup yields CDR1 GTSNPN and CDR2 SVGIG (reference sequence).

The rearrangement joins TRBV6-2 or TRBV6-3 to TRBJ1-5; D is uncertain. V was shortened by 4 bases and J by 1 base, with 17 bases between the two germline ends. This CDR3 comprises 17 residues. The germline V gene has CDR1 MNHEY and CDR2 SVGEGT. In DNA, the CDR3 is TGTGCCAGCAGTTGGAAACAAGGAGGGAGGAGCAATCAGCCCCAGCATTTT. Translating it yields CASSWKQGGRSNQPQHF.

The J gene is TRBJ1-5, the V gene TRBV9, with 8 bases fitting TRBD1. This CDR3 is built from 14 residues. Germline V gene lookup returns CDR1 SGDLS and CDR2 YYNGEE. V lost 3 bases, J lost 4 bases, and 3 bases stayed unmatched. CDR3 in amino acids: CASSETGANQPQHF. In DNA, the CDR3 is TGTGCCAGCAGCGAGACAGGGGCTAATCAGCCCCAGCATTTT.

To note about this clone: In the same sample, other DNA sequences code for this CDR3. The chain combines TRBV27 with TRBJ2-1, with D perhaps matching TRBD1 (6 bases). Germline loops: CDR1 MNHEY, CDR2 SMNVEV (reference sequence). V gave up 5 bases and J gave up 0 bases, with 11 bases separating them. This CDR3 region has 15 residues. CDR3 sequence: CASSPDRSSYNEQFF. Here the CDR3 DNA reads TGTGCCAGCAGTCCCGACAGGAGCTCCTACAATGAGCAGTTCTTC.

The chain recombines TRBV19 with TRBJ1-1; D possibly corresponds to TRBD1 (6 bases). The CDR3 is 13 amino acids. Between the trimmed V and J ends, which lost 7 bases and 6 bases, there was a span of 15 bases. Germline CDR1 reads LNHDA; CDR2 reads SQIVND (reference sequence). CDR3 coding DNA: TGTGCCAGTAAGATCCACAGGGAACCTGAAGCTTTCTTT. It codes for CASKIHREPEAFF.

J is TRBJ1-4 and V is TRBV7-6; D is ambiguous. V lost 3 bases to trimming and J lost 0 bases, with 5 bases between them. CDR1 SGHVS and CDR2 FNYEAQ come from the germline V gene. CDR3 size: 14 residues. CDR3 amino acids: CASSLRATNEKLFF. Written as DNA, the CDR3 is TGTGCCAGCAGCTTGAGGGCAACTAATGAAAAACTGTTTTTT.

J is TRBJ1-1 and V is TRBV10-3; 10 nucleotides line up with TRBD1. Germline CDR1 ENHRY, CDR2 SYGVKD. The V gene end was trimmed by 6 bases and the J gene end by 4 bases; junction bases not matched to a gene: 5. The CDR3 is 14 residues long. Here the CDR3 reads CAIRPGTGVTEAFF. The CDR3, as DNA: TGTGCCATCAGGCCCGGGACAGGGGTCACTGAAGCTTTCTTT.

For the CDR3, the DNA is TGTGCCAGCAGCCACCCCAGGACTAGCGGGGGGGCCCGCAGCACAGATACGCAGTATTTT. Protein sequence: CASSHPRTSGGARSTDTQYF. This chain uses TRBV3-1 (or the pseudogene TRBV3-2) with TRBJ2-3; 15 bases are a match to TRBD2. There are 20 residues in the CDR3. Germline CDR1 reads LGHDT; CDR2 reads YNNKEL (reference sequence). The V gene end was trimmed by 3 bases and the J gene end by 0 bases; junction bases not matched to a gene: 10.

In this sample, this clone turned up a few times. The chain employs TRBV5-1 and TRBJ2-7; 8 positions match TRBD1. The V gene end was trimmed by 0 bases and the J gene end by 5 bases; junction bases not matched to a gene: 7. CDR1 is SGHRS, CDR2 YFSETQ, per germline. The CDR3 loop spans 15 amino acids. The CDR3 DNA reads TGCGCCAGCAGCTTGGGCCCAGGGGGCGCAGACGAGCAGTACTTC. Amino acids: CASSLGPGGADEQYF.

Regarding this clone: Distinct nucleotide sequences in the sample also encode this CDR3. The genes are TRBV27 and TRBJ1-5; 9 positions agree with TRBD1. Germline CDR1 MNHEY, CDR2 SMNVEV (reference sequence). V lost 6 bases to trimming and J lost 2 bases; unmatched junction nucleotides: 2. This CDR3 is 14 amino acids long. The CDR3 DNA sequence: TGTGCCAGCAGAAGGACAGGGGGCAATCAGCCCCAGCATTTT. Its protein is CASRRTGGNQPQHF.

The chain employs TRBV10-3 and TRBJ2-5; no clear D. Deletions cut 2 bases from V and 1 base from J, with 11 bases between. This CDR3 spans 15 amino acids. CDR1 is ENHRY and CDR2 is SYGVKD in the germline V gene. CDR3 coding DNA: TGTGCCATCAGTGAGCCCCAGGCACCCCAAGAGACCCAGTACTTC. This translates into CAISEPQAPQETQYF.

V usage is TRBV14 and J usage is TRBJ2-7; 8 bases align to TRBD1. Germline V gene data show CDR1 as SGHDN and CDR2 as FVKESK. The CDR3 has 17 residues. The trim removed 1 base at V and 2 bases at J, leaving 10 bases unmatched. CDR3 nucleotide sequence: TGTGCCAGCAGCCAAGTCACGGACAGGGTGAAGGCCTACGAGCAGTACTTC. Translating it yields CASSQVTDRVKAYEQYF.

This clone was seen a few times. V gene TRBV27 combines with J gene TRBJ1-6; TRBD1 matches at 9 bases. CDR1 is MNHEY, CDR2 SMNVEV, per germline (reference sequence). V shed 2 bases and J 9 bases; nucleotides not matched to a gene: 5. The CDR3 totals 15 residues. The CDR3, as DNA: TGTGCCAGCAGTTTAGGGGGACAGGGTTCTTCACCCCTCCACTTT. This gives the protein CASSLGGQGSSPLHF.

The chain employs TRBV6-2 or TRBV6-3 and TRBJ2-7; 13 nucleotides align to TRBD2. V dropped 5 bases and J dropped 4; count of bases not matched to a gene: 5. Germline CDR1 is MNHEY and CDR2 is SVGEGT. The CDR3 has 15 residues. CDR3 in DNA: TGTGCCAGCAGTCGCGGACTAGCGGGGGCTTACGAGCAGTACTTC. Translated: CASSRGLAGAYEQYF.

The chain is built from TRBV3-1 (or the pseudogene TRBV3-2) and TRBJ1-2; TRBD1 matches 11 bases. The CDR3 is 15 amino acids. CDR1 and CDR2 from the germline V gene are LGHDT and YNNKEL (reference sequence). V shed 4 bases and J 8 bases; nucleotides not matched to a gene: 9. The CDR3 DNA sequence: TGTGCCAGCAGCCCGTGGACAGGGGGCGCCGAGGGCTACACCTTC. Encoded protein: CASSPWTGGAEGYTF.

The J gene is TRBJ2-3, the V gene TRBV10-2; 9 bases match TRBD2. V shed 2 bases and J 6 bases; nucleotides not matched to a gene: 9. The CDR3 sequence is 16 residues long. Germline V gene sequence: CDR1 WSHSY, CDR2 SAAADI. In DNA, the CDR3 is TGCGCCAGCAGTGAGCTTTTAGCGGGAGCGGGGGATACGCAGTATTTT. Its translation is CASSELLAGAGDTQYF.

This clone turned up a few times. The chain combines TRBV28 with TRBJ2-7, with D perhaps TRBD2 (5 bases). Germline V gene lookup returns CDR1 MDHEN and CDR2 SYDVKM. The CDR3 spans 13 residues. V was pared by 5 bases and J by 2 bases, with 10 bases between. The CDR3, as DNA: TGTGCCAGCAGTCGGACTGATACCTACGAGCAGTACTTC. Translated: CASSRTDTYEQYF.

This clone was detected once. CDR3 loop: CASSTGQNEAFF. The CDR3 DNA sequence: TGTGCCAGCAGCACAGGACAGAATGAAGCTTTCTTT. This chain joins TRBV9 and TRBJ1-1; D might be TRBD1 (6 bases). The CDR3 has 12 residues. Trimming stripped 4 bases from V and 7 bases from J, with 11 bases between. Germline assignment: CDR1 SGDLS and CDR2 YYNGEE.

The J gene is TRBJ2-1, the V gene TRBV27; D uncertain. Trimming left V 5 bases short and J 5 bases short, with 7 bases between. This CDR3 region has 12 residues. The germline CDR1 and CDR2 sequences are MNHEY and SMNVEV (reference sequence). The CDR3 region has the DNA TGTGCCAGCAGTCTGGCCCACAATGAGCAGTTCTTC. Translating gives CASSLAHNEQFF.

As for this clone: At the DNA level, this CDR3 is encoded by other sequences in the same sample as well. The chain links TRBV9 to TRBJ1-1, with D tentatively TRBD1 (5 bases). This CDR3 is 13 amino acids long. Germline-derived CDR1 and CDR2 are SGDLS and YYNGEE. Trimming removed 0 bases at V and 5 bases at J, with 8 bases between. The CDR3 here is CASSVGRGTEAFF. DNA of the CDR3: TGTGCCAGCAGCGTAGGTCGGGGGACTGAAGCTTTCTTT.

The J gene is TRBJ2-1, the V gene TRBV5-1, with TRBD2 as a possible D gene (5 bases). In germline, CDR1 is SGHRS, CDR2 YFSETQ. The length of the CDR3 is 13 residues. Trimming took off 0 bases at V and 6 bases at J, with 7 bases between the two ends. The CDR3 region is CASSLGTSNEQFF. The DNA of the CDR3 is TGCGCCAGCAGCTTGGGCACTAGCAATGAGCAGTTCTTC.

This clone appeared a few times. The chain uses TRBV27 and TRBJ1-6; D remains ambiguous. CDR1 and CDR2 from the germline V gene are MNHEY and SMNVEV (reference sequence). The V and J ends lost 5 bases and 6 bases respectively, with 11 bases between them. The length of the CDR3 is 14 residues. The CDR3 here is CASSISGINSPLHF. CDR3 in DNA: TGTGCCAGCAGTATTTCCGGGATTAATTCACCCCTCCACTTT.

V and J are TRBV4-2 and TRBJ2-7, with D possibly being TRBD1 (7 bases). Germline V gene sequence: CDR1 LGHNA, CDR2 YNFKEQ. This CDR3 region has 15 residues. Trimming pared 3 bases from V and 3 bases from J, leaving 15 bases between. Here the CDR3 reads CASSQAPGGIYEQYF. The CDR3 DNA is TGTGCCAGCAGCCAGGCCCCAGGGGGGATCTACGAGCAGTACTTC.

The rearrangement links TRBV19 to TRBJ1-4; D uncertain. This CDR3 spans 12 amino acids. V gave up 3 bases and J gave up 5 bases, with 4 bases separating them. In germline, CDR1 is LNHDA, CDR2 SQIVND (reference sequence). The CDR3, as DNA: TGTGCCAGTAGTATCCTAAATGAAAAACTGTTTTTT. Protein sequence: CASSILNEKLFF.

The chain carries TRBV12-3 or TRBV12-4 and TRBJ1-1; no firm D call. V dropped 0 bases and J dropped 7 bases, with 6 bases sitting between them. This CDR3 is 12 amino acids long. Here the CDR3 DNA reads TGTGCCAGCAGTTTAGCGCGAAGTGAAGCTTTCTTT. Its protein product is CASSLARSEAFF.

This chain connects TRBV18 to TRBJ2-5; 7 bases are shared with TRBD2. Germline values: CDR1 KGHSH, CDR2 LQKENI. V lost 3 bases, J lost 2 bases, and 3 bases stayed unmatched. This CDR3 region has 14 residues. The CDR3 coding sequence is TGTGCCAGCTCACCGGGGAGGGTTCAAGAGACCCAGTACTTC. Translating gives CASSPGRVQETQYF.

The chain is built from TRBV28 and TRBJ2-3; weak D call: TRBD2 (6 bases). From germline, CDR1 is MDHEN and CDR2 SYDVKM. V shed 2 bases and J shed 2 bases, with 8 bases lying between them. The CDR3 runs to 14 residues. The CDR3 DNA is TGTGCCAGCAGTTTAGGGGGGAACACAGATACGCAGTATTTT. Encoded protein: CASSLGGNTDTQYF.